This note documents a single T cell receptor (beta chain) sequence. In the authors' methods: Amplification of reference gene primers was used by the study to estimate nucleated cell counts. Sequencing was performed with immunoSEQ multiplex PCR; in TCRdb, only in-frame clones are kept and a portion is missing. V, J and clone size were drawn from that table, and D and trimming were deduced from the DNA. The sample records some 200,000 clones, more than 80% being singletons. The CDR3 runs to 16 residues. CDR1 is SGHTA and CDR2 is FQGTGA in the germline V gene. V was cut by 2 bases and J by 5 bases, with 15 bases left in between. This sample was taken from a study of blood T cell repertoires in COVID-19. Study at large: Sites across the United States, Italy and Spain contributed samples from acute and convalescent COVID-19. In each case, the material was cDNA or gDNA derived from T cells, B-cell-depleted T cells, or PBMCs.

V and J are TRBV7-3 and TRBJ2-2, with D possibly being TRBD1 (5 bases). Sequenced material: PBMCs or T cells enriched from blood (not recorded which). The sequence derives from a woman aged 18 to 35 in a cohort exposed to, infected with or recovered from COVID-19 (not recorded which). CDR3 residues: CASSLGAGAGTGELFF. CDR3 bases: TGTGCCAGCAGCTTAGGGGCTGGGGCTGGGACCGGGGAGCTGTTTTTT.